This TCR beta chain is drawn from a study of blood T cell repertoires in COVID-19. Recruited during active infection, patients (from Seattle) were subsequently followed longitudinally. Original processing methods: Amplification with reference gene primers provided the estimates of nucleated cell counts. The method was immunoSEQ multiplex PCR; TCRdb's version includes in-frame clones alone and lacks a portion of them. Clone size and V and J calls were adopted from that table, with D and trimming inferred from the DNA. There are 300,000 to 400,000 clones in the sample; around 87% occur only once, and just under 6.5% lies in the top ten. Germline loops: CDR1 MNHEY, CDR2 SVGAGI. V shed 5 bases and J shed 10 bases, with 12 bases lying between them. The CDR3 has 12 residues.

The chain combines TRBV6-5 with TRBJ2-1; tentative D call: TRBD1 (5 bases). The sequenced material came from peripheral blood. This clonotype was obtained from a woman in her forties or fifties with COVID-19, enrolled during active disease. The CDR3 coding sequence is TGTGCCAGCAGTCGTGCAGGGCTAGAGCAGTTCTTC. This sequence encodes CASSRAGLEQFF.